The T cell receptor beta chain under discussion was sequenced for a study of blood T cell repertoires in COVID-19. About the research overall: Researchers got acute and convalescent COVID-19 samples from the United States, Italy and Spain. The cDNA or gDNA used as material had been derived from T cells, B-cell-depleted T cells, or PBMCs.

TCRdb's table, derived via immunoSEQ multiplex PCR, lists solely in-frame clones and lacks some. Of 150,000 or so clones in the sample, 75% to 90% were seen once. Trimming left V 0 bases short and J 6 bases short, with 13 bases between. The CDR3 is made up of 14 amino acids. CDR1 is SGDLS and CDR2 is YYNGEE in the germline V gene. The clonotype was recovered from a human donor in a cohort sampled during active COVID-19. The chain carries TRBV9 and TRBJ2-7; perhaps TRBD1 as D (6 bases). Sequenced material: peripheral blood. CDR3 bases: TGTGCCAGCAGCGTAGAAGGGATCAGGGGCGAGCAGTACTTC. This translates into CASSVEGIRGEQYF. The full variable domain, with the rest looked up from reference TRBV9 and TRBJ2-7, is DSGVTQTPKHLITATGQRVTLRCSPRSGDLSVYWYQQSLDQGLQFLIQYYNGEERAKGNILERFSAQQFPDLHSELNLSSLELGDSALYFCASSVEGIRGEQYFGPGTRLTVT.